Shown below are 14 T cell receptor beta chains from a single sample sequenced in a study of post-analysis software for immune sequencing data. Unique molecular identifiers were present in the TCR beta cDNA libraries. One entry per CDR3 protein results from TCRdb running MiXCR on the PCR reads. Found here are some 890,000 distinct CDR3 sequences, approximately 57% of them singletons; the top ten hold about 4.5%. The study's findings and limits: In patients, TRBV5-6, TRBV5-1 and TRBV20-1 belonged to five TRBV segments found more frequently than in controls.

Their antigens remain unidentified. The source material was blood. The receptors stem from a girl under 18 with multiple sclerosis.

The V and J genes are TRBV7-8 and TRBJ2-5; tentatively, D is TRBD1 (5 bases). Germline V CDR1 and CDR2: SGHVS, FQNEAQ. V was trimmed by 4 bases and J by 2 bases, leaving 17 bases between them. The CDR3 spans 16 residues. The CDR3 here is CASSWPLTPGQETQYF. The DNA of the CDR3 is TGTGCCAGCAGCTGGCCCCTAACACCAGGGCAAGAGACCCAGTACTTC.

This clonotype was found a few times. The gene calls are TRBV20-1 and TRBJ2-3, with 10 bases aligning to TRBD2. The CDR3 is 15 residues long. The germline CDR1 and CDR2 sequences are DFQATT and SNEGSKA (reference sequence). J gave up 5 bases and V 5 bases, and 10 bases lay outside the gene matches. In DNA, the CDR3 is TGCAGTGCTTCTATTAGCGGGGGGTCTAGAGATACGCAGTATTTT. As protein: CSASISGGSRDTQYF.

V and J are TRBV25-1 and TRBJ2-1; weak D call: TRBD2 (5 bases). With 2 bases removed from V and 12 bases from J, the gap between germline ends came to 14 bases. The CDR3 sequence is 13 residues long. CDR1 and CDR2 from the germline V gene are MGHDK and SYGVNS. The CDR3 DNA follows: TGTGCCAGCAGTGAAGACCCCAGCGGACGGCAGTTCTTC. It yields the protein CASSEDPSGRQFF.

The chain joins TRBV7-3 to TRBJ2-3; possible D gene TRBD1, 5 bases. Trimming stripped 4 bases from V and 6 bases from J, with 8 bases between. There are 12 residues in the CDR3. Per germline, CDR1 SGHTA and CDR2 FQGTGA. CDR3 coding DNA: TGTGCCAGCAGCTCAGGGTGGGATACGCAGTATTTT. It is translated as CASSSGWDTQYF. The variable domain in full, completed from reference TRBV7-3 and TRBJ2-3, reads GAGVSQTPSNKVTEKGKYVELRCDPISGHTALYWYRQSLGQGPEFLIYFQGTGAADDSGLPNDRFFAVRPEGSVSTLKIQRTERGDSAVYLCASSSGWDTQYFGPGTRLTVL.

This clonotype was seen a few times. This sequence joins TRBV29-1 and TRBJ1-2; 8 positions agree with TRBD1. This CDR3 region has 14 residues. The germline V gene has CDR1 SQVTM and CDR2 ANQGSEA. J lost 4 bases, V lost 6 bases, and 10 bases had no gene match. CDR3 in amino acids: CSVAGTGKGYGYTF. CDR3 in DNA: TGCAGCGTCGCCGGGACAGGAAAGGGCTATGGCTACACCTTC.

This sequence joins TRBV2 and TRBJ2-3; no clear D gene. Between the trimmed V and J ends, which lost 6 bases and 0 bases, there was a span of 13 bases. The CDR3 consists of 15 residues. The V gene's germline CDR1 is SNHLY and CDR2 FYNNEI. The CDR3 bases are TGTGCCAGCAGGGCCGACTCCGCTAGCACAGATACGCAGTATTTT. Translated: CASRADSASTDTQYF.

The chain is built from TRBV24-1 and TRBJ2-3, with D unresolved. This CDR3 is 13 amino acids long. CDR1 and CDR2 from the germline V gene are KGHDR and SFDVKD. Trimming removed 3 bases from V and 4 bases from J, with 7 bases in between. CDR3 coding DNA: TGTGCCACCAGTGATGCGTATTCAGATACGCAGTATTTT. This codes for CATSDAYSDTQYF.

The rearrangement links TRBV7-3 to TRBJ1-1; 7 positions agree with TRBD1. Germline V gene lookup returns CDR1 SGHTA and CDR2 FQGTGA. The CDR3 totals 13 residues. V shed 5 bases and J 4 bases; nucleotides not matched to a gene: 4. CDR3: CASSVTGATEAFF. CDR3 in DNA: TGTGCCAGCAGCGTTACAGGGGCCACTGAAGCTTTCTTT. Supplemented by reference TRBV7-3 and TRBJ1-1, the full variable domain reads GAGVSQTPSNKVTEKGKYVELRCDPISGHTALYWYRQSLGQGPEFLIYFQGTGAADDSGLPNDRFFAVRPEGSVSTLKIQRTERGDSAVYLCASSVTGATEAFFGQGTRLTVV.

The CDR3: CSATLGVAGNIQYF. The CDR3 DNA follows: TGCAGTGCTACGCTTGGGGTAGCGGGGAACATTCAGTACTTC. This chain links TRBV20-1 with TRBJ2-4; 8 bases fit TRBD2. The germline V gene encodes CDR1 DFQATT and CDR2 SNEGSKA (reference sequence). The CDR3 has 14 residues. V lost 4 bases, J lost 7 bases, and 9 bases stayed unmatched.

In nucleotides, the CDR3 is TGTGCCAGCAGCCCCCTGCAGAGTTCCAATGAGCAGTACTTC. This gives the protein CASSPLQSSNEQYF. The chain links TRBV5-5 to TRBJ2-7, with unresolved D. CDR3 length equals 14 residues. Germline V gene lookup returns CDR1 SGHKS and CDR2 YYEKEE (reference sequence). The ends were cut back, 4 bases at V and 7 bases at J, with 18 bases in the middle.

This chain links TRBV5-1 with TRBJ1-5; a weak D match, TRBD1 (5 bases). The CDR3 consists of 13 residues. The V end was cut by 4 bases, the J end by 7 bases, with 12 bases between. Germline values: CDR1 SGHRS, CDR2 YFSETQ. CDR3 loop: CASSPVPGQPQHF. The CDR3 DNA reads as TGCGCCAGCAGCCCAGTACCAGGGCAGCCCCAGCATTTT.

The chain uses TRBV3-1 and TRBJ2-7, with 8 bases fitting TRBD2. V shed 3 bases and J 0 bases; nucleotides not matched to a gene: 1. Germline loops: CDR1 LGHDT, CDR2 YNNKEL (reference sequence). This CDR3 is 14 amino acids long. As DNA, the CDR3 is TGTGCCAGCAGCCACGGGACTAGCTCCTACGAGCAGTACTTC. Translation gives CASSHGTSSYEQYF.

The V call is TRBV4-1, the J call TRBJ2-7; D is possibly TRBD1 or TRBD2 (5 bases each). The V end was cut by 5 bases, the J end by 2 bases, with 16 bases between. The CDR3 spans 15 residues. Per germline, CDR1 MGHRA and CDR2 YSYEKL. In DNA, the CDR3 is TGCGCCAGCAGCGAGGGACGCACATACACCTACGAGCAGTACTTC. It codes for CASSEGRTYTYEQYF.

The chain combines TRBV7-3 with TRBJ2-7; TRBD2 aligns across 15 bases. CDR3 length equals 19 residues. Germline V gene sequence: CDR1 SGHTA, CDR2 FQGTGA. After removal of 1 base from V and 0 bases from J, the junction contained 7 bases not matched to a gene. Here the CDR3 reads CASSLSLGTSGRPSYEQYF. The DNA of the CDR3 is TGTGCCAGCAGCTTAAGTCTCGGGACTAGCGGGAGGCCCTCCTACGAGCAGTACTTC.